This T cell receptor (beta chain) derives from a study of cytomegalovirus exposure and HLA in healthy donors. A multiplex PCR was run with 60 Vbeta primers and 13 Jbeta primers. The protocol was immunoSEQ multiplex PCR, while the TCRdb copy is restricted to in-frame clones and leaves out a portion. The sample has tens of thousands of clones, approximately 81% seen once; the top ten hold roughly 1.1%. This clonotype was sampled from a girl aged 2-10 years in good health and CMV-seropositive. What was sequenced was PBMCs.

CDR3 region: CAARQGQSYEQYF. DNA for the CDR3: TGTGCCGCCCGACAGGGACAGTCCTACGAGCAGTACTTC. The genes are TRBV10-3 and TRBJ2-7, with 7 bases aligning to TRBD1. Germline CDR1 ENHRY, CDR2 SYGVKD. Trimming at V came to 11 bases and at J to 1 base, leaving 8 bases not matched to a gene. CDR3 length: 13 residues.